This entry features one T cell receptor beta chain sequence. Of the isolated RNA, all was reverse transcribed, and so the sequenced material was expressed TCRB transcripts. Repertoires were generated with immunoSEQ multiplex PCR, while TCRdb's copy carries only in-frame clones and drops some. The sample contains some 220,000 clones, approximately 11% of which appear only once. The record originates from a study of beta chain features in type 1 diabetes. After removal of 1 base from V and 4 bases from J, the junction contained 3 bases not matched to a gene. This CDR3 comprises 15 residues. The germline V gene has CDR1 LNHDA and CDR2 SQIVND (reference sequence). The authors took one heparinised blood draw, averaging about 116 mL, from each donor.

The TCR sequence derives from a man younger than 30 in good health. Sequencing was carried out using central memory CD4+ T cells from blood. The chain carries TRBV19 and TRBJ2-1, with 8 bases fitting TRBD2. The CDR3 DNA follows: TGTGCCAGTAGTATAGCGCGGGAGGCTTACAATGAGCAGTTCTTC. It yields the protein CASSIAREAYNEQFF.